This T cell receptor beta chain stems from a study of regulatory T cells in long-lasting Graves disease. Study-wide context: To qualify as persistent, Graves' disease required over 5 years of antithyroid drugs with positive TSH receptor antibodies.

Time point reported: persistent/refractory GD, antithyroid drugs over 5 years with positive TRAb. Isolated PBMC RNA provided the starting material for the TCR library. Patients of an endocrinology department in Xi'an, China, were included. This clonotype has a handful of counts. With iRepertoire HTBI primers and Arm-PCR of CDR3 regions, TCR beta libraries were built. As processed by the authors: Throughout the samples, researchers identified 60 to 70 TRBV and roughly 13 TRBJ segments. TCRdb passed the multiplex PCR reads through MiXCR, listing each CDR3 protein once. TCRdb, not the original authors, processed these V and J calls. This table has fewer than 600,000 distinct CDR3 sequences, 22% appearing once. The CDR3 is 14 residues long. Trimming took off 2 bases at V and 0 bases at J, with 10 bases between the two ends. Germline assignment: CDR1 DFQATT and CDR2 SNEGSKA (reference sequence).

The sample consisted of peripheral blood mononuclear cells (PBMCs), taken when the disease was refractory, from a patient treated with antithyroid drugs. V gene TRBV20-1 combines with J gene TRBJ1-1, with a tentative D call TRBD1 (5 bases). The sequence was obtained from a female donor with Graves disease. The CDR3 DNA is TGCAGTGCTAGACGGGGGTTCTTGAACACTGAAGCTTTCTTT. This codes for CSARRGFLNTEAFF.